One and the same sample provided the 15 T cell receptor beta chains below, sequenced in a study of blood T cell repertoires in COVID-19. Profiled with immunoSEQ multiplex PCR; TCRdb holds only in-frame clones, not every one. Of under 300,000 clones listed, 85% to 90% are singletons. Source material: PBMCs or T cells enriched from blood (not recorded which). The receptors stem from an older woman who had recovered from COVID-19.

This chain joins TRBV13 and TRBJ1-2, with 8 bases identical to TRBD1. The CDR3 spans 13 residues. The germline V gene has CDR1 PRHDT and CDR2 FYEKMQ (reference sequence). J was trimmed by 4 bases and V by 6 bases; bases with no gene match: 4. CDR3 nucleotide sequence: TGTGCCAGCAGTTTACAGGGGGGCTATGGCTACACCTTC. It codes for CASSLQGGYGYTF.

This clone was seen a few times. One end of the junction does not line up with germline, which may come from a read error. This chain joins TRBV11-2 and TRBJ2-1; 8 bases align to TRBD2. This CDR3 contains 21 residues. Germline CDR1 reads SGHAT; CDR2 reads FQNNGV. CDR3 DNA sequence: TGTGCCAGCAGTTTAGGGGGAGTAGCGGGAAATCCCACGCCCTTATACAATGAGCAGTTCTTC. Amino acid sequence: CASSLGGVAGNPTPLYNEQFF. The full variable domain, rest sourced from reference TRBV11-2 and TRBJ2-1, is EAGVAQSPRYKIIEKRQSVAFWCNPISGHATLYWYQQILGQGPKLLIQFQNNGVVDDSQLPKDRFSAERLKGVDSTLKIQPAKLEDSAVYLCASSLGGVAGNPTPLYNEQFFGPGTRLTVL.

This clone was seen more than once but under ten times. The CDR3 spells CASSELDRGGNTEAFF. As DNA, the CDR3 is TGTGCCAGCAGTGAACTAGACAGGGGGGGAAACACTGAAGCTTTCTTT. The V and J genes are TRBV6-1 and TRBJ1-1, with 9 bases aligning to TRBD1. CDR1 MNHNS and CDR2 SASEGT come from the germline V gene. The CDR3 sequence is 16 residues long. Germline trimming cut 2 bases from V and 2 bases from J; bases unmatched to any gene: 6.

With regard to this clone: Other DNA sequences in this specimen translate into the identical CDR3. The chain joins TRBV5-1 to TRBJ2-2, with 11 bases aligning to TRBD2. Losses at the gene ends were 1 base for V and 1 base for J; bases not matched to a gene: 0. Germline V gene lookup returns CDR1 SGHRS and CDR2 YFSETQ. This CDR3 region has 16 residues. Here the CDR3 reads CASSLTSGGNTGELFF. CDR3 in DNA: TGCGCCAGCAGCTTGACTAGCGGGGGGAACACCGGGGAGCTGTTTTTT.

The chain recombines TRBV5-1 with TRBJ1-2; a possible D gene is TRBD1 (5 bases). Germline CDR1 is SGHRS and CDR2 is YFSETQ. Trimming removed 2 bases from V and 2 bases from J, with 10 bases in between. CDR3 length: 14 amino acids. The CDR3 loop reads CASSLEGLNYGYTF. In nucleotides, the CDR3 is TGCGCCAGCAGCTTAGAGGGACTAAACTATGGCTACACCTTC.

The chain uses TRBV6-5 and TRBJ1-1; 9 bases map to TRBD1. V shed 2 bases and J 5 bases; nucleotides not matched to a gene: 6. Germline V gives CDR1 MNHEY, CDR2 SVGAGI. This CDR3 spans 15 amino acids. CDR3 protein: CASSYVPGQGTEAFF. Here the CDR3 DNA reads TGTGCCAGCAGTTACGTCCCGGGACAGGGAACTGAAGCTTTCTTT.

The V gene is TRBV7-8, the J gene TRBJ2-1; 9 nucleotides align to TRBD2. Losses at the gene ends were 8 bases for V and 7 bases for J; bases not matched to a gene: 15. The CDR3 covers 16 residues. The V gene's germline CDR1 is SGHVS and CDR2 FQNEAQ. CDR3 bases: TGTGCCAGCTCAGCGGGCGGGGGGGCCGGAAGAAATGAGCAGTTCTTC. It specifies CASSAGGGAGRNEQFF. Full variable domain (remainder filled in from reference TRBV7-8 and TRBJ2-1): GAGVSQSPRYKVAKRGQDVALRCDPISGHVSLFWYQQALGQGPEFLTYFQNEAQLDKSGLPSDRFFAERPEGSVSTLKIQRTQQEDSAVYLCASSAGGGAGRNEQFFGPGTRLTVL.

With regard to this clone: The germline gene is not matched at one end of the junction; a read error may be the cause. The chain has TRBV6-2 or TRBV6-3 and TRBJ1-4; 9 bases fit TRBD1. The CDR3 spans 15 residues. Germline CDR1 reads MNHEY; CDR2 reads SVGEGT. The chain's CDR3 is CASSSWGQGSERLFF. DNA of the CDR3: TGTGCCAGCAGTAGTTGGGGACAGGGCTCGGAAAGACTGTTTTTT.

V is TRBV3-1 (or the pseudogene TRBV3-2) and J is TRBJ2-2; tentative D call: TRBD1 (6 bases). CDR3 size: 14 residues. V gave up 7 bases and J gave up 0 bases, with 9 bases separating them. Germline V gives CDR1 LGHDT, CDR2 YNNKEL (reference sequence). CDR3 loop: CASTGAANTGELFF. The CDR3 bases are TGTGCCAGCACAGGGGCGGCGAACACCGGGGAGCTGTTTTTT.

The rearrangement links TRBV5-1 to TRBJ1-3, with TRBD1 as a possible D gene (5 bases). The CDR3 spans 14 residues. Trimming removed 0 bases from V and 9 bases from J, with 13 bases in between. Germline-derived CDR1 and CDR2 are SGHRS and YFSETQ. This chain's CDR3 is CASSLGTPGGTIYF. The CDR3 nucleotides read TGCGCCAGCAGCTTGGGGACGCCGGGGGGCACCATATATTTT.

The chain has TRBV30 and TRBJ2-7; 9 bases line up with TRBD1. Germline loops: CDR1 GTSNPN, CDR2 SVGIG (reference sequence). The CDR3 spans 16 residues. The J segment lost 2 bases and the V segment lost 5 bases, leaving 13 bases of the junction unmatched. CDR3 amino acids: CAWRTAGTGYTYEQYF. As DNA, the CDR3 is TGTGCCTGGCGAACCGCCGGGACAGGGTATACCTACGAGCAGTACTTC.

V and J are TRBV18 and TRBJ1-6; D is unclear. This CDR3 region has 15 residues. V lost 5 bases and J 4 bases, leaving 12 bases between the germline ends. CDR1 and CDR2 (germline): KGHSH, LQKENI. The CDR3 region has the DNA TGTGCCAGCTCAGTCATACAGAAATATAATTCACCCCTCCACTTT. It specifies CASSVIQKYNSPLHF.

CDR3 nucleotides: TGCGCCAGCAGACAACAACAGTATGGCTACACCTTC. The encoded protein is CASRQQQYGYTF. The chain has TRBV5-1 and TRBJ1-2; no clear D. V lost 5 bases and J 5 bases, leaving 10 bases between the germline ends. Looked up from germline, CDR1 is SGHRS and CDR2 is YFSETQ. The CDR3 is made up of 12 amino acids.

The chain employs TRBV30 and TRBJ2-3; TRBD2 aligns across 11 bases. Germline CDR1 and CDR2: GTSNPN and SVGIG (reference sequence). Trimming removed 8 bases from V and 0 bases from J; junction bases left unmatched: 7. The CDR3 totals 15 residues. The CDR3 region is CASRRTSGSTDTQYF. The CDR3 DNA follows: TGTGCCAGCCGCCGGACTAGCGGGAGCACAGATACGCAGTATTTT.

The CDR3 protein is CAVAGTAYNEQFF. CDR3 nucleotides: TGTGCCGTAGCCGGGACTGCCTACAATGAGCAGTTCTTC. J is TRBJ2-1 and V is TRBV28; TRBD2 might be the D (6 bases). CDR1 and CDR2 (germline): MDHEN, SYDVKM. This CDR3 has 13 residues. V was shortened by 11 bases and J by 2 bases, with 13 bases between the two germline ends.